These T cell receptor beta chains were read from a single sample in a study of glioma-infiltrating T cells. TCRdb reprocessed the multiplex PCR reads with MiXCR, giving one entry per CDR3 protein. The table lists 95,000 to 150,000 distinct CDR3 sequences, approximately 23% of them singletons. The sequenced sample consisted of glioma tissue, nonneoplastic brain tissue, or PBMCs (not recorded which). These receptor sequences come from a human donor with low-grade glioma or glioblastoma, undergoing nonglioma brain surgery, or in good health (not recorded which). The CDR3 runs from the conserved cysteine through the conserved F or W. A D gene is named only where the DNA matches it firmly. Only some rows state a clone size, as once, few, many or a class for expanded clones.

D gene	J gene	V gene	clone size	CDR3 protein	CDR3 DNA
TRBD1	TRBJ1-2	TRBV29-1	NA	CSVVIQGAIYGYTF	TGCAGCGTTGTTATTCAGGGGGCGATCTATGGCTACACCTTC
NA	TRBJ2-5	TRBV3-1	many	CASSRIQETQYF	TGTGCCAGCAGCCGAATACAAGAGACCCAGTACTTC
NA	TRBJ1-2	TRBV6-6	many	CASSYGSLDGYTF	TGTGCCAGCAGTTACGGAAGTCTAGATGGCTACACCTTC
NA	TRBJ1-5	TRBV20-1	many	CSARDPSRRNQPQHF	TGCAGTGCTAGAGATCCCAGCAGGCGCAATCAGCCCCAGCATTTT
NA	TRBJ2-6	TRBV7-2	many	CAARPGGALSGANVLTF	TGTGCCGCTCGCCCTGGCGGGGCCCTCTCTGGGGCCAACGTCCTGACTTTC
TRBD2	TRBJ2-3	TRBV6-1	many	CASNPTGSGSYTDTQYF	TGTGCCAGCAATCCGACCGGTAGCGGGAGTTACACAGATACGCAGTATTTT
TRBD1	TRBJ1-1	TRBV14	many	CASRRDRGAPLARNTEAFF	TGTGCCAGCAGGCGGGACAGGGGAGCCCCGCTTGCAAGGAACACTGAAGCTTTCTTT
NA	TRBJ1-5	TRBV2	many	CASRDGQSWSQPQHF	TGTGCCAGCAGGGACGGACAGAGCTGGTCTCAGCCCCAGCATTTT
TRBD2	TRBJ2-1	TRBV4-1	many	CASSGQPGLGYNEQFF	TGCGCCAGCAGCGGACAACCGGGACTAGGATACAATGAGCAGTTCTTC
NA	TRBJ2-3	TRBV6-6	many	CASSYARGEADTQYF	TGTGCCAGCAGTTACGCCCGGGGCGAGGCAGATACGCAGTATTTT
TRBD2	TRBJ2-7	TRBV4-3	many	CASSQESTSGPYEQYF	TGCGCCAGCAGCCAAGAGTCCACTAGCGGCCCCTACGAGCAGTACTTC
NA	TRBJ1-6	TRBV5-1	few	CASSRGYAPDSSPLHF	TGCGCCAGCAGCCGAGGGTACGCGCCTGACAGTTCACCCCTCCACTTT
NA	TRBJ1-2	TRBV10-3	NA	CAIRGDGPANYGYTF	TGTGCCATCAGAGGAGACGGACCCGCTAACTATGGCTACACCTTC
NA	TRBJ2-2	TRBV6-1	many	CASTPQIRVGELFF	TGTGCCAGCACCCCACAGATTCGGGTCGGGGAGCTGTTTTTT
NA	TRBJ1-1	TRBV4-2	many	CASKSPMNTEAFF	TGTGCCAGCAAGTCCCCTATGAACACTGAAGCTTTCTTT
NA	TRBJ2-5	TRBV28	many	CASSHGDQETQYF	TGTGCCAGCAGCCATGGGGACCAAGAGACCCAGTACTTC
NA	TRBJ2-7	TRBV6-1	many	CASSQERTDYYEQYF	TGTGCCAGCAGTCAGGAAAGGACAGATTACTACGAGCAGTACTTC
NA	TRBJ2-7	TRBV10-3	NA	CAIRGELATYEQYF	TGTGCCATCAGAGGCGAACTAGCTACCTACGAGCAGTACTTC
NA	TRBJ1-2	TRBV25-1	many	CASSGDSYGYTF	TGTGCCAGCAGTGGAGACAGCTATGGCTACACCTTC
NA	TRBJ2-7	TRBV5-6	NA	CASSSGRRREQYF	TGTGCCAGCAGCTCTGGACGACGCCGGGAGCAGTACTTC
TRBD1	TRBJ2-5	TRBV7-3	few	CASSLNPGTGQETQYF	TGTGCCAGCAGCTTAAATCCCGGGACAGGGCAAGAGACCCAGTACTTC
NA	TRBJ1-5	TRBV4-1	many	CASSQERADYSNQPQHF	TGCGCCAGCAGCCAAGAGAGGGCAGACTATAGCAATCAGCCCCAGCATTTT
NA	TRBJ2-7	TRBV30	few	CAWSPWGRGYEQYF	TGTGCCTGGAGCCCTTGGGGCAGGGGATACGAGCAGTACTTC
TRBD1	TRBJ1-1	TRBV10-3	many	CAITSDRGRRAFF	TGTGCCATCACCTCGGACAGGGGACGGAGAGCTTTCTTT
NA	TRBJ2-7	TRBV7-2	many	CASSPQGLTSYEQYF	TGTGCCAGCAGCCCCCAGGGGCTAACATCCTACGAGCAGTACTTC
TRBD1	TRBJ1-6	TRBV7-8	many	CASSAGQGAVRSPLHF	TGTGCCAGCAGCGCGGGACAGGGGGCTGTAAGGTCACCCCTCCACTTT
NA	TRBJ2-4	TRBV20-1	many	CSARDRDTLAKNIQYF	TGCAGTGCTAGAGATAGGGACACCTTAGCCAAAAACATTCAGTACTTC
NA	TRBJ1-3	TRBV7-2	many	CASSLSVRDSGNTIYF	TGTGCCAGCAGCTTATCCGTAAGAGACTCTGGAAACACCATATATTTT
NA	TRBJ2-1	TRBV25-1	many	CASSDTNEQFF	TGTGCCAGCAGTGATACCAATGAGCAGTTCTTC
NA	TRBJ2-1	TRBV18	few	CASSPPANLNEQFF	TGTGCCAGCTCACCACCGGCTAATCTTAATGAGCAGTTCTTC
NA	TRBJ1-1	TRBV2	many	CASWQEGNTEAFF	TGTGCCAGCTGGCAAGAGGGGAACACTGAAGCTTTCTTT
NA	TRBJ2-7	TRBV5-1	NA	CASNKQGEGYEQYF	TGCGCCAGCAACAAACAGGGGGAGGGCTACGAGCAGTACTTC
NA	TRBJ1-1	TRBV7-2	many	CASSSSWGDTEAFF	TGTGCCAGCAGCTCATCGTGGGGGGACACTGAAGCTTTCTTT
NA	TRBJ2-7	TRBV10-3	many	CAIGLGSYEQYF	TGTGCCATCGGACTCGGATCCTACGAGCAGTACTTC
NA	TRBJ1-1	TRBV20-1	many	CSAVSQLGTEAFF	TGCAGTGCGGTATCCCAGCTGGGCACTGAAGCTTTCTTT
TRBD2	TRBJ2-7	TRBV20-1	many	CSATGTSGRFNEQYF	TGCAGTGCTACGGGAACTAGCGGGAGGTTCAACGAGCAGTACTTC
NA	TRBJ2-7	TRBV6-6	many	CASSYATLKEQYF	TGTGCCAGCAGTTACGCTACCCTCAAGGAGCAGTACTTC
NA	TRBJ2-1	TRBV24-1	many	CATSDLGDPINEQFF	TGTGCCACCAGTGATTTGGGGGACCCCATCAATGAGCAGTTCTTC
NA	TRBJ2-1	TRBV6-1	many	CASRPTSYNEQFF	TGTGCCAGCAGGCCAACTAGCTACAATGAGCAGTTCTTC
NA	TRBJ1-1	TRBV5-4	NA	CASSLSPSQMNTEAFF	TGTGCCAGCAGCTTGAGTCCGTCGCAGATGAACACTGAAGCTTTCTTT
TRBD1	TRBJ2-5	TRBV29-1	NA	CGVDAGGQETQYF	TGCGGCGTTGATGCAGGGGGCCAAGAGACCCAGTACTTC
NA	TRBJ2-1	TRBV4-1	many	CASSQPGLGLNNEQFF	TGCGCCAGCAGCCAACCAGGACTTGGGCTCAACAATGAGCAGTTCTTC